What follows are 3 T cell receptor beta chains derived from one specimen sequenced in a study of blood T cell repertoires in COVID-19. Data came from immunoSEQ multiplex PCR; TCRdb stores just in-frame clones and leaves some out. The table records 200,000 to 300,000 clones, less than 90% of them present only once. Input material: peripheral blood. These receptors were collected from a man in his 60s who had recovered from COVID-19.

As DNA, the CDR3 is TGTGCCAGCAGCCCGGTTCGGTTGACAGGGAGGTCCGAGCAGTACTTC. It translates to CASSPVRLTGRSEQYF. The chain combines TRBV7-6 with TRBJ2-7; TRBD1 is a possible D gene (7 bases). Trimming stripped 5 bases from V and 6 bases from J, with 23 bases between. From germline, CDR1 is SGHVS and CDR2 FNYEAQ. This CDR3 has 16 residues. The whole variable domain, filled in from reference TRBV7-6 and TRBJ2-7, reads GAGVSQSPRYKVTKRGQDVALRCDPISGHVSLYWYRQALGQGPEFLTYFNYEAQQDKSGLPNDRFSAERPEGSISTLTIQRTEQRDSAMYRCASSPVRLTGRSEQYFGPGTRLTVT.

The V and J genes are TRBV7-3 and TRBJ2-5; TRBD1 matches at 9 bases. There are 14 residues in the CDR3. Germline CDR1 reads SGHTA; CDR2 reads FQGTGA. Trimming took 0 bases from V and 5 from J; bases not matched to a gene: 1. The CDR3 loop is CASSLTGTGETQYF. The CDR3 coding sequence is TGTGCCAGCAGCTTAACTGGGACAGGGGAGACCCAGTACTTC. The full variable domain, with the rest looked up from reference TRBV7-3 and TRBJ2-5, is GAGVSQTPSNKVTEKGKYVELRCDPISGHTALYWYRQSLGQGPEFLIYFQGTGAADDSGLPNDRFFAVRPEGSVSTLKIQRTERGDSAVYLCASSLTGTGETQYFGPGTRLLVL.

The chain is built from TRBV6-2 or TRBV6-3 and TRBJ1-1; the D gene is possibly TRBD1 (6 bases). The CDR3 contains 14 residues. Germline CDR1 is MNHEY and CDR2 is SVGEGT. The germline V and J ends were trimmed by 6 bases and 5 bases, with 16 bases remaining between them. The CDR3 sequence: CASSPRGAGTEAFF. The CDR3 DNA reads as TGTGCCAGCAGCCCACGGGGGGCTGGAACTGAAGCTTTCTTT.